The clone carrying this T cell receptor (beta chain) was seen many times. TCRdb ran MiXCR on the 5' RACE reads and lists one entry per CDR3 protein. The profile covers about 140,000 distinct CDR3 sequences, with 3.5% to 5% appearing a single time and over 1.2% taken by the ten largest. This CDR3 has 16 residues. Germline V gives CDR1 SGHTS, CDR2 YDEGEE. V lost 1 base and J lost 10; bases outside the gene matches: 10. This sample is drawn from a study of human T cells and chemical hapten exposure. Extraction yielded total RNA from whole blood (unfractionated). The chain couples TRBV5-8 to TRBJ2-1, with TRBD1 identical over 11 bases. The TCR sequence derives from a female donor in good health. The CDR3 bases are TGTGCCAGCAGCTTGTTTTGGGGACAGGGGGTTTGGGAGCAGTTCTTC. It specifies CASSLFWGQGVWEQFF.